The next 3 T cell receptor beta chains were all read from a single sample in a study of blood T cell repertoires in COVID-19. The protocol was immunoSEQ multiplex PCR, while the TCRdb copy is restricted to in-frame clones and leaves out a portion. The sample lists 200,000 to 250,000 clones, 80% seen once, with approximately 7.4% in the top ten. Sequenced sample: PBMCs or T cells enriched from blood (not recorded which). These receptors were obtained from a woman aged 40 to 55 with acute COVID-19.

This clone was recorded a few times. V usage is TRBV6-5 and J usage is TRBJ1-5; 7 bases are shared with TRBD1. This CDR3 is built from 15 residues. The germline V gene has CDR1 MNHEY and CDR2 SVGAGI. V was clipped by 6 bases and J by 1 base; unmatched bases: 6. In DNA, the CDR3 is TGTGCCAGCAGACGACAGGGACCGAGCAATCAGCCCCAGCATTTT. Translating gives CASRRQGPSNQPQHF.

V gene TRBV6-5 combines with J gene TRBJ1-1, with TRBD1 matching 8 bases. This CDR3 spans 14 amino acids. With 5 bases clipped from V and 6 bases from J, the junction kept 8 bases outside the gene matches. Looked up from germline, CDR1 is MNHEY and CDR2 is SVGAGI. The CDR3 sequence is CASSPRDRMSEAFF. The CDR3 DNA reads TGTGCCAGCAGTCCCCGGGACAGGATGTCTGAAGCTTTCTTT.

The sample holds a few counts of this clone. The rearrangement links TRBV29-1 to TRBJ2-7; 10 bases fit TRBD2. The CDR3 consists of 16 residues. The V gene end was trimmed by 5 bases and the J gene end by 0 bases; junction bases not matched to a gene: 10. CDR1 and CDR2 from the germline V gene are SQVTM and ANQGSEA. Written as DNA, the CDR3 is TGCAGCGTTTCCTATCTAGCGGGAGAAACCTCCTACGAGCAGTACTTC. Its translation is CSVSYLAGETSYEQYF.